These T cell receptor beta chains were read from a single sample in a study of shared clonotypes between healthy human individuals. Sequenced by immunoSEQ multiplex PCR; TCRdb stores in-frame clones only, minus some. The sample records more than 600,000 clones, around 90% being singletons. Material for sequencing was naive CD8+ T cells sorted from blood. The receptors here all came from a man in his thirties or forties in good health. CDR3s include the opening cysteine and the closing phenylalanine or tryptophan. A D gene is named only where the DNA matches it firmly. Clone size appears in some rows only: once, few, many, or a class for an expanded clone.

>TRBV7-6|NA|TRBD1|TRBJ1-2
TGTGCCAGCAGCTCCCGACAGGGTAGATATGGCTACACCTTC
CASSSRQGRYGYTF
>TRBV5-1|NA|NA|TRBJ1-5
TGCGCCAGCAGTTCAGGGGTTATGGGCAATCAGCCCCAGCATTTT
CASSSGVMGNQPQHF
>TRBV13|NA|NA|TRBJ2-7
TGTGCCAGCAGCTCTCGGTACGAGCAGTACTTC
CASSSRYEQYF
>TRBV5-8|NA|TRBD2|TRBJ2-7
TGTGCCAGCAGCCAACGACTAGCGGGAGAGCTATTCTTCTCCTACGAGCAGTACTTC
CASSQRLAGELFFSYEQYF
>TRBV9|NA|TRBD1|TRBJ1-4
TGTGCCAGCAGCGCGCGGACAGGGACTAATGAAAAACTGTTTTTT
CASSARTGTNEKLFF
>TRBV6-5|NA|NA|TRBJ2-2
TGTGCCAGCAGTTGGAAAAGCCCAGGCACCGGGGAGCTGTTTTTT
CASSWKSPGTGELFF
>TRBV7-9|NA|TRBD1|TRBJ2-5
TGTGCCAGCAGCTTAGCGCAAAGGGACAGCTTTTCGGAGACCCAGTACTTC
CASSLAQRDSFSETQYF
>TRBV6-5|NA|NA|TRBJ2-7
TGTGCCAGCAGTTCGTCCTACTCGCGGATCAACTACGAGCAGTACTTC
CASSSSYSRINYEQYF
>TRBV27|NA|TRBD1|TRBJ1-1
TGTGCCAGTTGGACAGGGGACACTGAAGCTTTCTTT
CASWTGDTEAFF
>TRBV11-2|NA|NA|TRBJ1-1
TGTGCCAGCAGCTACGGGTCGACGAACACTGAAGCTTTCTTT
CASSYGSTNTEAFF
>TRBV11-3|NA|NA|TRBJ2-2
TGTGCCAGCAGCACCCGGGACGGCGCGAACACCGGGGAGCTGTTTTTT
CASSTRDGANTGELFF
>TRBV7-9|NA|NA|TRBJ2-5
TGTGCCAGCAGCGCGACGGGGGCCCAGTACTTC
CASSATGAQYF
>TRBV15|NA|NA|TRBJ1-5
TGTGCCACCAGCAGACCAGGGCTAGGGGACGGCTTCAATCAGCCCCAGCATTTT
CATSRPGLGDGFNQPQHF
>TRBV14|NA|TRBD2|TRBJ2-1
TGTGCCAGCAGCCCCCCGGGACTAGCGGTATACAATGAGCAGTTCTTC
CASSPPGLAVYNEQFF
>TRBV27|NA|TRBD1|TRBJ2-5
TGTGCCAGCAGGCGGGGCAGGGGGCTCGAGACCCAGTACTTC
CASRRGRGLETQYF
>TRBV27|NA|TRBD1|TRBJ2-7
TGTGCCAGCAGTAACAGGGGCTTACTGGACGAGCAGTACTTC
CASSNRGLLDEQYF
>TRBV19|NA|NA|TRBJ2-5
TGTGCCAGTAGTATTAATCCCCAAGAGACCCAGTACTTC
CASSINPQETQYF
>TRBV5-1|NA|NA|TRBJ1-1
TGCGCCAGCAGCTTAGGGACCACCGGAGGGACTGAAGCTTTCTTT
CASSLGTTGGTEAFF
>TRBV7-9|once|TRBD1|TRBJ2-5
TGTGCCAGCAGCTTATGGGACAGGGGGCGAGAGACCCAGTACTTC
CASSLWDRGRETQYF
>TRBV27|NA|NA|TRBJ2-5
TGTGCCAGCAGCAATGGAGGGTACCAAGAGACCCAGTACTTC
CASSNGGYQETQYF
>TRBV5-1|NA|NA|TRBJ2-5
TGCGCCAGCAGCTACGCCAGAGGGCAAGAGACCCAGTACTTC
CASSYARGQETQYF
>TRBV5-1|NA|NA|TRBJ2-7
TGCGCCAGCAGCTTTGAGCTTGGGTCACAGTCCTACGAGCAGTACTTC
CASSFELGSQSYEQYF
>TRBV28|NA|NA|TRBJ2-3
TGTGCCAGCAGTTGGGCACAAATCACAGATACGCAGTATTTT
CASSWAQITDTQYF
>TRBV19|NA|TRBD1|TRBJ2-7
TGTGCCAGTAGTATCTTCGGACAGGGCTACGAGCAGTACTTC
CASSIFGQGYEQYF
>TRBV5-1|NA|NA|TRBJ2-1
TGCGCCAGCCGAGCCGCTCACCCCGGCAATGAGCAGTTCTTC
CASRAAHPGNEQFF